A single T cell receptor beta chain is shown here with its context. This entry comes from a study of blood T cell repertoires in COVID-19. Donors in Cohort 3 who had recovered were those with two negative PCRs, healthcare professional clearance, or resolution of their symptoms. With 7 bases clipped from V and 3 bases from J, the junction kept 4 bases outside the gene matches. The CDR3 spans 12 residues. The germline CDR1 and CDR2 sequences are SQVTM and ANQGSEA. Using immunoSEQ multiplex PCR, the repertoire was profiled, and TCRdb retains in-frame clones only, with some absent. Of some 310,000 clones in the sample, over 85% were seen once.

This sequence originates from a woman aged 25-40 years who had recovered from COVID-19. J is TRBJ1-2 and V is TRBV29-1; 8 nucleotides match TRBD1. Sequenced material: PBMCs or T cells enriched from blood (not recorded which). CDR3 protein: CSATQGDYGYTF. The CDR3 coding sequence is TGCAGCGCCACACAGGGGGACTATGGCTACACCTTC. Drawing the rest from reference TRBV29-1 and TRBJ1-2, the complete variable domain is SAVISQKPSRDICQRGTSLTIQCQVDSQVTMMFWYRQQPGQSLTLIATANQGSEATYESGFVIDKFPISRPNLTFSTLTVSNMSPEDSSIYLCSATQGDYGYTFGSGTRLTVV.